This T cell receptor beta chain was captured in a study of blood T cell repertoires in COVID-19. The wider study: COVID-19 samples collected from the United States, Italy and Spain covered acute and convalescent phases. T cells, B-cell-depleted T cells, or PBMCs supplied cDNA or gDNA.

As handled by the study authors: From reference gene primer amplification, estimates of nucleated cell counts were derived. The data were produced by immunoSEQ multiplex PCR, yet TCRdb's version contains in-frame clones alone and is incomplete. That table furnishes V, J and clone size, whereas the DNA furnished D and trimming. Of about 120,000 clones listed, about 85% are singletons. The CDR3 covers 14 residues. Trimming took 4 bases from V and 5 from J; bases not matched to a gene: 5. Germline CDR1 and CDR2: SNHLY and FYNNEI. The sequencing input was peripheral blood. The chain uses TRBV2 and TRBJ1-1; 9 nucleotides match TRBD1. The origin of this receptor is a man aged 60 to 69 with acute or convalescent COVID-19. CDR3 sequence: CASSVGTGLTEAFF. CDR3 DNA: TGTGCCAGCAGTGTTGGGACAGGGTTGACTGAAGCTTTCTTT.